Listed here are 6 T cell receptor beta chains from one sample, sequenced in a study of shared clonotypes between healthy human individuals. Clones were read by immunoSEQ multiplex PCR, and TCRdb kept only the in-frame ones, dropping some. Of millions of clones listed, 95% are singletons. The material sequenced was naive CD4+ T cells sorted from blood. Subset reported: CD45RA+ positively selected. Receptors originate from a young man in good health.

This clone was seen a handful of times. V is TRBV4-3 and J is TRBJ2-7; perhaps D is TRBD1 or TRBD2 (5 bases each). Trimming took 0 bases from V and 9 from J, leaving 12 bases between them. The CDR3 contains 13 residues. Germline CDR1 is LGHNA and CDR2 is YSLEER. CDR3 protein: CASSQDPLGGQYF. In DNA, the CDR3 is TGCGCCAGCAGCCAAGATCCCCTTGGGGGGCAGTACTTC.

The chain recombines TRBV7-9 with TRBJ2-3; TRBD1 agrees at 7 bases. The CDR3 sequence is 15 residues long. In germline, CDR1 is SEHNR, CDR2 FQNEAQ (reference sequence). Losses at the gene ends were 4 bases for V and 2 bases for J; bases not matched to a gene: 6. The CDR3 bases are TGTGCCAGCAGCTCGGGACAGTCAACCACAGATACGCAGTATTTT. It encodes CASSSGQSTTDTQYF.

The V call is TRBV6-5, the J call TRBJ2-3; D is possibly TRBD1 or TRBD2 (5 bases each). Trimming left V 7 bases short and J 1 base short, with 15 bases between. The CDR3 covers 15 residues. Germline CDR1 MNHEY, CDR2 SVGAGI. DNA of the CDR3: TGTGCCAGCACCAAAGAGGGGTTGGGCACAGATACGCAGTATTTT. Translating gives CASTKEGLGTDTQYF.

The V call is TRBV10-3, the J call TRBJ1-2; D might be TRBD1 (5 bases). The germline V gene has CDR1 ENHRY and CDR2 SYGVKD. CDR3 size: 13 residues. With 0 bases removed from V and 8 bases from J, the gap between germline ends came to 10 bases. The CDR3 DNA follows: TGTGCCATCAGTGAGTCCGGGGACGGAGGCTACACCTTC. Encoded protein: CAISESGDGGYTF.

This sequence joins TRBV7-8 and TRBJ1-1; possibly TRBD1 for D (5 bases). The CDR3 is 12 residues long. The germline V and J ends were trimmed by 5 bases and 8 bases, with 12 bases remaining between them. Germline-derived CDR1 and CDR2 are SGHVS and FQNEAQ. The CDR3 loop is CASSGRGPEAFF. The CDR3 DNA sequence: TGTGCCAGCAGCGGGAGGGGACCGGAAGCTTTCTTT.

The chain has TRBV6-5 and TRBJ2-1; D possibly corresponds to TRBD2 (5 bases). V lost 4 bases and J lost 9, with 10 bases in between. The CDR3 extends over 12 amino acids. Germline CDR1 reads MNHEY; CDR2 reads SVGAGI. In DNA, the CDR3 is TGTGCCAGCAGTTCCCCGGGGATTGAGCAGTTCTTC. Its translation: CASSSPGIEQFF.